Shown below are 26 T cell receptor beta chains from a single sample sequenced in a study of T cells in Graves' hyperthyroidism and ophthalmopathy. Amplification of TCR beta CDR3 regions was performed using RNA transcripts as template. First-round RT-PCR of the TCR CDR3 relied on the HTBI primer set. One entry per CDR3 protein results from TCRdb running MiXCR on the multiplex PCR reads. The table lists a few hundred thousand distinct CDR3 sequences, about half of them singletons. Specimen: peripheral blood or thyroid tissue (not recorded which). These receptors all come from a woman younger than 35 with Graves' hyperthyroidism.

This chain joins TRBV7-4 and TRBJ2-3, with D perhaps TRBD2 (6 bases). Looked up from germline, CDR1 is SGHVT and CDR2 is SQSDAQ. V lost 5 bases to trimming and J lost 2 bases, with 14 bases between them. There are 15 residues in the CDR3. CDR3 DNA: TGTGCCAGCAGCATCTATATGCGGGACACAGATACGCAGTATTTT. Its translation: CASSIYMRDTDTQYF.

There are many counts of this clonotype. The gene calls are TRBV7-2 and TRBJ1-6, with TRBD1 as a possible D gene (6 bases). Germline lookup yields CDR1 SGHTA and CDR2 FQGNSA. The CDR3 loop spans 16 amino acids. With 1 base removed from V and 10 bases from J, the gap between germline ends came to 17 bases. The CDR3 is CASSLELKGGYSPLHF. The CDR3 nucleotides are TGTGCCAGCAGCTTAGAATTAAAGGGGGGGTACTCACCCCTCCACTTT.

This clonotype was detected many times. DNA for the CDR3: TGCGCCAGCTCCAGGGGGACAGGGCCTAATGAAAAACTGTTTTTT. Translation gives CASSRGTGPNEKLFF. The V call is TRBV4-1, the J call TRBJ1-4, with 9 bases matching TRBD1. V shed 8 bases, J shed 3 bases, and the junction held 7 bases outside the gene matches. This CDR3 has 15 amino acids. Germline CDR1 is MGHRA and CDR2 is YSYEKL.

The chain combines TRBV18 with TRBJ1-3; D is ambiguous. Germline V gene sequence: CDR1 KGHSH, CDR2 LQKENI. Deletions cut 0 bases from V and 3 bases from J, with 9 bases between. The CDR3 contains 15 residues. The CDR3 here is CASSPPSSFGNTIYF. In nucleotides, the CDR3 is TGTGCCAGCTCACCACCTAGCAGCTTTGGAAACACCATATATTTT.

The genes are TRBV27 and TRBJ2-7; TRBD1 aligns across 8 bases. The V and J ends lost 5 bases and 3 bases, in that order; junction bases with no gene match: 6. This CDR3 has 14 residues. Germline-derived CDR1 and CDR2 are MNHEY and SMNVEV (reference sequence). The CDR3 region has the DNA TGTGCCAGCAGTCCCCAGGGGGCTTTCTACGAGCAGTACTTC. Its translation: CASSPQGAFYEQYF.

The chain recombines TRBV2 with TRBJ2-3, with TRBD2 identical over 8 bases. Germline V gene data show CDR1 as SNHLY and CDR2 as FYNNEI. The CDR3 runs 18 residues. V shed 3 bases, J shed 0 bases, and the junction held 11 bases outside the gene matches. For the CDR3, the DNA is TGTGCCAGCAGTGATAACGGGGGGGGATTTGGTAGCACAGATACGCAGTATTTT. Translated, it gives CASSDNGGGFGSTDTQYF.

The V call is TRBV15, the J call TRBJ2-2; 9 bases match TRBD1. CDR1 is LNHNV and CDR2 is YYDKDF in the germline V gene (reference sequence). The CDR3 has 15 residues. With 4 bases clipped from V and 9 bases from J, the junction kept 9 bases outside the gene matches. The CDR3 is CATSKTGTGIRELFF. The CDR3 nucleotides are TGTGCCACCAGCAAAACCGGGACAGGGATTCGGGAGCTGTTTTTT. Full variable domain (remainder filled in from reference TRBV15 and TRBJ2-2): DAMVIQNPRYQVTQFGKPVTLSCSQTLNHNVMYWYQQKSSQAPKLLFHYYDKDFNNEADTPDNFQSRRPNTSFCFLDIRSPGLGDTAMYLCATSKTGTGIRELFFGEGSRLTVL.

The chain links TRBV2 to TRBJ2-2; 7 positions match TRBD2. The CDR3 totals 15 residues. Germline CDR1 is SNHLY and CDR2 is FYNNEI. V lost 3 bases and J lost 8; bases outside the gene matches: 9. CDR3 residues: CASSDWGGPGGELFF. The CDR3 DNA follows: TGTGCCAGCAGTGACTGGGGGGGTCCGGGGGGGGAGCTGTTTTTT. The full variable domain, its missing parts supplied by reference TRBV2 and TRBJ2-2, is EPEVTQTPSHQVTQMGQEVILRCVPISNHLYFYWYRQILGQKVEFLVSFYNNEISEKSEIFDDQFSVERPDGSNFTLKIRSTKLEDSAMYFCASSDWGGPGGELFFGEGSRLTVL.

This clonotype was observed at least ten times. The gene calls are TRBV6-5 and TRBJ2-5; 7 nucleotides line up with TRBD1. From germline, CDR1 is MNHEY and CDR2 SVGAGI. With 5 bases clipped from V and 6 bases from J, the junction kept 15 bases outside the gene matches. This CDR3 has 16 amino acids. CDR3 region: CASSPLGQTGMQTQYF. CDR3 coding DNA: TGTGCCAGCAGTCCCCTGGGACAGACTGGGATGCAGACCCAGTACTTC.

The chain recombines TRBV29-1 with TRBJ1-2; 7 bases are shared with TRBD1. CDR3 length equals 12 residues. V shed 5 bases, J shed 10 bases, and the junction held 10 bases outside the gene matches. Germline loops: CDR1 SQVTM, CDR2 ANQGSEA. CDR3 sequence (DNA): TGCAGCGTTAGACAGGGATACACCTACTACACCTTC. This encodes CSVRQGYTYYTF.

J is TRBJ2-7 and V is TRBV7-2, with D hard to call. The end of the DNA is better explained by TRBJ2-1, so the J call may be wrong. Germline V gives CDR1 SGHTA, CDR2 FQGNSA. This CDR3 is built from 12 residues. The CDR3 nucleotides are TGTGCCAGCAGCTTAGATCTGTATGGGCAGTTCTTC. Its protein is CASSLDLYGQFF.

The V gene is TRBV2, the J gene TRBJ1-2; no reliable D call. Per the germline V gene, CDR1 is SNHLY and CDR2 is FYNNEI. The length of the CDR3 is 12 residues. V gave up 8 bases and J gave up 8 bases, with 15 bases separating them. DNA of the CDR3: TGTGCCAGCTCAAGCACAGTCTTAGGCTACACCTTC. It translates to CASSSTVLGYTF.

This clonotype was seen only a few times. The chain is built from TRBV6-5 and TRBJ1-6; no clear D gene. The CDR3 runs 16 residues. V lost 5 bases, J lost 0 bases, and 11 bases lay in between. Germline loops: CDR1 MNHEY, CDR2 SVGAGI. This CDR3 reads CASSDLDSSYNSPLHF. In nucleotides, the CDR3 is TGTGCCAGCAGTGATTTAGATAGCTCCTATAATTCACCCCTCCACTTT.

This clonotype was detected many times. The J gene is TRBJ1-1, the V gene TRBV20-1; 12 bases map to TRBD1. There are 15 residues in the CDR3. Germline trimming cut 5 bases from V and 1 base from J; bases unmatched to any gene: 5. Germline CDR1 reads DFQATT; CDR2 reads SNEGSKA (reference sequence). CDR3 sequence reads: CSAPGQGAENTEAFF. CDR3 DNA: TGCAGTGCTCCGGGACAGGGGGCGGAGAACACTGAAGCTTTCTTT.

The rearrangement joins TRBV29-1 to TRBJ2-1; D may be TRBD1 (5 bases). Trimming pared 5 bases from V and 0 bases from J, leaving 14 bases between. The CDR3 loop spans 15 amino acids. Germline lookup yields CDR1 SQVTM and CDR2 ANQGSEA. In DNA, the CDR3 is TGCAGCGTTAGGGCAGGGATCAGCTCCTACAATGAGCAGTTCTTC. The encoded protein is CSVRAGISSYNEQFF.

This chain links TRBV29-1 with TRBJ1-5, with 7 bases matching TRBD1. This CDR3 contains 11 residues. CDR1 is SQVTM and CDR2 is ANQGSEA in the germline V gene. J was trimmed by 9 bases and V by 7 bases; bases with no gene match: 6. CDR3 nucleotide sequence: TGCAGCGCTAGACAGGGAAGGCCCCAGCATTTT. Its translation is CSARQGRPQHF. The complete variable domain, with remaining parts taken from reference TRBV29-1 and TRBJ1-5, reads SAVISQKPSRDICQRGTSLTIQCQVDSQVTMMFWYRQQPGQSLTLIATANQGSEATYESGFVIDKFPISRPNLTFSTLTVSNMSPEDSSIYLCSARQGRPQHFGDGTRLSIL.

This clonotype was detected only a few times. The chain has TRBV5-1 and TRBJ2-1; 8 bases are shared with TRBD2. V was clipped by 2 bases and J by 11 bases; unmatched bases: 9. CDR3 length equals 14 residues. Germline V gene sequence: CDR1 SGHRS, CDR2 YFSETQ. CDR3 amino acids: CASSFGPGLGKQFF. The CDR3 nucleotides read TGCGCCAGCAGCTTCGGACCGGGACTAGGGAAGCAGTTCTTC.

The chain is built from TRBV7-9 and TRBJ2-2, with TRBD2 matching 8 bases. This CDR3 contains 15 residues. Germline loops: CDR1 SEHNR, CDR2 FQNEAQ (reference sequence). The junction had 11 bases not matched to a gene; V was cut back by 10 bases and J by 4 bases. This chain's CDR3 is CAISDPLAGTGELFF. CDR3 nucleotides: TGTGCCATCAGTGACCCGCTAGCGGGCACCGGGGAGCTGTTTTTT.

In nucleotides, the CDR3 is TGCAGTGCGCTACAGGGGGCTAATTCACCCCTCCACTTT. This codes for CSALQGANSPLHF. The rearrangement uses TRBV20-1 and TRBJ1-6, with 9 nucleotides matching TRBD1. CDR1 is DFQATT and CDR2 is SNEGSKA in the germline V gene (reference sequence). The CDR3 runs 13 residues. J gave up 6 bases and V 6 bases, and 3 bases lay outside the gene matches.

The J gene is TRBJ1-2, the V gene TRBV29-1; TRBD1 might be the D (6 bases). The CDR3 length is 13 residues. V was clipped by 4 bases and J by 8 bases, with 17 bases between them. The germline V gene encodes CDR1 SQVTM and CDR2 ANQGSEA. CDR3 region: CSVGGGRANGYTF. The CDR3 DNA sequence: TGCAGCGTTGGGGGGGGCAGGGCGAACGGCTACACCTTC.

This chain links TRBV29-1 with TRBJ2-2; D unresolved. This CDR3 is built from 13 residues. V was pared by 8 bases and J by 6 bases, with 16 bases between. Germline V gene sequence: CDR1 SQVTM, CDR2 ANQGSEA. CDR3 in amino acids: CSSDSVESGELFF. CDR3 bases: TGCAGCAGTGACTCGGTAGAGTCCGGGGAGCTGTTTTTT.

The J gene is TRBJ1-2, the V gene TRBV6-4; no firm D call. Germline assignment: CDR1 MRHNA and CDR2 SNTAGT. The CDR3 contains 14 residues. V gave up 0 bases and J gave up 2 bases, with 7 bases separating them. CDR3: CASSDSGYNYGYTF. The CDR3 coding sequence is TGTGCCAGCAGTGACTCAGGGTACAACTATGGCTACACCTTC.

The chain joins TRBV7-2 to TRBJ1-6; TRBD1 might be the D (5 bases). CDR1 is SGHTA, CDR2 FQGNSA, per germline. This CDR3 region has 16 residues. Trimming shortened V by 2 bases and J by 11 bases, and 19 bases separated the two germline ends. This chain's CDR3 is CASSLRGGTGRTPLHF. The DNA of the CDR3 is TGTGCCAGCAGCTTACGGGGAGGGACTGGGCGAACACCCCTCCACTTT.

Turning to this clonotype: A read error is likely, as this CDR3 ends without the conserved phenylalanine or tryptophan. The DNA is left out, because the CDR3 cannot be placed on it with certainty; the CDR3 is given as TCRdb lists it. The chain employs TRBV24-1 and TRBJ1-1; the table's D call, TRBD1, has no DNA check behind it. The CDR3 region is 8 residues in length, termini included. The germline V gene has CDR1 KGHDR and CDR2 SFDVKD. The CDR3 sequence: CATSDRVL.

Points on this clonotype: At one end, the junction sequence differs from germline, possibly due to a read error. The chain has TRBV2 and TRBJ2-1; D unclear. Germline V gene data show CDR1 as SNHLY and CDR2 as FYNNEI. This CDR3 is 12 amino acids long. This CDR3 reads CASRALGNEQLF. For the CDR3, the DNA is TGTGCCAGCAGAGCATTGGGCAATGAGCAGCTCTTC.

The chain is built from TRBV29-1 and TRBJ1-1; possibly TRBD1 for D (5 bases). V was trimmed by 5 bases and J by 0 bases, leaving 13 bases between them. This CDR3 is 14 amino acids long. Germline loops: CDR1 SQVTM, CDR2 ANQGSEA. This CDR3 is CSVRRGYMNTEAFF. The CDR3 region has the DNA TGCAGCGTTAGGAGGGGATACATGAACACTGAAGCTTTCTTT.